This T cell receptor (beta chain) came from a study of shared T cell receptors in the human thymus. V shed 6 bases and J shed 3 bases, with 14 bases lying between them. The CDR3 covers 15 residues. CDR1 is MNHNS and CDR2 is SASEGT in the germline V gene. Clones were read by immunoSEQ multiplex PCR, and TCRdb kept only the in-frame ones, dropping some. Of 600,000 to 900,000 clones in the sample, over 75% were seen once. The table lists this clone with a count of one. These records were also assigned to another study, of human thymus T cells. That source notes: Resections from corrective heart surgery supplied the thymus tissue. Among thymic and blood repertoires, usage of V and J genes appeared biased. There were highly overlapping thymic repertoires among unrelated individuals, as related research reported.

The specimen sequenced was thymocytes. This sequence joins TRBV6-1 and TRBJ2-2; D gene ambiguous. This clonotype was sampled from a girl less than two years old with a congenital heart defect. The CDR3 region has the DNA TGTGCCAGCAGCCCCAATCAGTGCTACACCGGGGAGCTGTTTTTT. This sequence encodes CASSPNQCYTGELFF.